This record covers a single TCR beta chain. Assay: immunoSEQ multiplex PCR; the TCRdb copy retains only in-frame clones and omits some. Of just over 60,000 clones listed, about 87% are singletons. These data originate in a study of PD-1 blockade in classical Hodgkin lymphoma. All patients relapsed after autologous stem cell transplantation, and brentuximab vedotin exposure varied. The sample here was peripheral blood mononuclear cells (PBMCs), taken at baseline. The source is a human donor with classical Hodgkin lymphoma.

The DNA of the CDR3 is TGTGCACATCACAATGGGGGGGTGGATGAGCAGTTCTTC. It codes for CAHHNGGVDEQFF. V usage is TRBV30 and J usage is TRBJ2-1; 7 bases fit TRBD2. CDR3 length equals 13 residues. The germline gives CDR1 GTSNPN, CDR2 SVGIG (reference sequence).